Presented here are 32 T cell receptor beta chains from one specimen sequenced in a study of blood T cell repertoires in COVID-19. Method: immunoSEQ multiplex PCR; TCRdb's copy keeps in-frame clones and lacks some. The sample includes approximately 200,000 clones, about 82% seen only once; the top ten take about 9.6%. The sample was PBMCs or T cells enriched from blood (not recorded which). The receptors derive from a woman aged 25 to 39 who had recovered from COVID-19.

In its sample, this clone was seen once. V gene TRBV7-9 combines with J gene TRBJ1-4; tentative D call: TRBD1 (5 bases). The CDR3 has 16 residues. CDR1 SEHNR and CDR2 FQNEAQ come from the germline V gene (reference sequence). The V and J ends lost 6 bases and 0 bases respectively, with 14 bases between them. The CDR3 DNA follows: TGTGCCAGCAGAAAAGACGGGGGTGCAACTAATGAAAAACTGTTTTTT. The encoded protein is CASRKDGGATNEKLFF.

The chain combines TRBV15 with TRBJ1-5; no definite D call. Germline V CDR1 and CDR2: LNHNV, YYDKDF (reference sequence). Deletions cut 0 bases from V and 4 bases from J, with 10 bases between. The length of the CDR3 is 15 residues. DNA of the CDR3: TGTGCCACCAGCAGAGATAGTCGGGGAAATCAGCCCCAGCATTTT. Translating gives CATSRDSRGNQPQHF.

J is TRBJ2-1 and V is TRBV27; TRBD2 agrees at 7 bases. Trimming at V came to 2 bases and at J to 7 bases, leaving 8 bases not matched to a gene. This CDR3 comprises 15 residues. Germline-derived CDR1 and CDR2 are MNHEY and SMNVEV (reference sequence). This chain's CDR3 is CASSLLSLANNEQFF. CDR3 sequence (DNA): TGTGCCAGCAGTTTACTTTCACTAGCGAATAATGAGCAGTTCTTC.

The chain carries TRBV24-1 and TRBJ2-3; 7 bases fit TRBD2. CDR3 length: 16 amino acids. V gave up 7 bases and J gave up 2 bases; unmatched junction bases: 11. Germline V lookup: CDR1 KGHDR, CDR2 SFDVKD. DNA for the CDR3: TGTGCCACCAGCCCCGGGTGGGGGAGGGACACAGATACGCAGTATTTT. Protein sequence: CATSPGWGRDTDTQYF.

The genes are TRBV11-2 and TRBJ2-3, with D perhaps matching TRBD1 (5 bases). The ends were cut back, 0 bases at V and 4 bases at J, with 20 bases in the middle. Per the germline V gene, CDR1 is SGHAT and CDR2 is FQNNGV. The CDR3 runs to 18 residues. The CDR3 nucleotides read TGTGCCAGCAGCTTAGACTCCAGACAGCTCGTATTGGCAGATACGCAGTATTTT. It specifies CASSLDSRQLVLADTQYF.

This clone occurred once. The chain employs TRBV18 and TRBJ1-1; 7 nucleotides line up with TRBD1. V lost 4 bases to trimming and J lost 1 base; unmatched junction nucleotides: 12. The length of the CDR3 is 17 residues. Germline V lookup: CDR1 KGHSH, CDR2 LQKENI. The CDR3 nucleotides are TGTGCCAGCTCACTCAATATAGGACAGGCTACGAACACTGAAGCTTTCTTT. Protein sequence: CASSLNIGQATNTEAFF.

The chain carries TRBV6-2 or TRBV6-3 and TRBJ1-4; tentatively, D is TRBD1 (6 bases). Germline-derived CDR1 and CDR2 are MNHEY and SVGEGT. Trimming removed 4 bases from V and 5 bases from J, with 26 bases in between. The CDR3 totals 19 residues. This CDR3 reads CASSFDASAGGGFNEKLFF. The CDR3 bases are TGTGCCAGCAGTTTCGACGCCTCCGCGGGGGGGGGCTTCAATGAAAAACTGTTTTTT.

The chain uses TRBV6-5 and TRBJ1-2, with D perhaps TRBD1 (6 bases). The CDR3 has 13 amino acids. V was shortened by 9 bases and J by 4 bases, with 15 bases between the two germline ends. In germline, CDR1 is MNHEY, CDR2 SVGAGI. The CDR3 protein is CASNRETAYGYTF. For the CDR3, the DNA is TGTGCCAGTAACAGGGAAACGGCCTATGGCTACACCTTC.

The gene calls are TRBV27 and TRBJ1-2, with 7 bases matching TRBD1. This CDR3 is 14 amino acids long. V trimming: 5 bases; J trimming: 4 bases; junction bases outside the gene matches: 7. Germline loops: CDR1 MNHEY, CDR2 SMNVEV (reference sequence). The CDR3 here is CASSRQGGIYGYTF. The CDR3 DNA sequence: TGTGCCAGCAGTAGACAGGGAGGTATCTATGGCTACACCTTC.

V and J are TRBV7-8 and TRBJ2-5; possible D gene TRBD1, 5 bases. CDR3 size: 15 residues. Trimming removed 1 base from V and 2 bases from J, with 11 bases in between. CDR1 and CDR2 (germline): SGHVS, FQNEAQ. CDR3 sequence (DNA): TGTGCCAGCAGCTTAGTTGGAAGGGGTCAAGAGACCCAGTACTTC. As protein: CASSLVGRGQETQYF.

The V gene is TRBV25-1, the J gene TRBJ2-7, with 13 positions matching TRBD2. Germline CDR1 and CDR2: MGHDK and SYGVNS. V dropped 5 bases and J dropped 3; count of bases not matched to a gene: 4. This CDR3 region has 15 residues. The DNA of the CDR3 is TGTGCCAGCAGTAAAAGGACTAGCGGGAGCTACGAGCAGTACTTC. Translating it yields CASSKRTSGSYEQYF.

The rearrangement uses TRBV15 and TRBJ2-7; D unresolved. Germline V gene data show CDR1 as LNHNV and CDR2 as YYDKDF (reference sequence). The CDR3 extends over 15 amino acids. The V end lost 5 bases, the J end lost 9 bases, and 23 bases lay between the germline ends. The CDR3 protein is CATSEQWQIASAQYF. For the CDR3, the DNA is TGTGCCACCAGCGAGCAGTGGCAGATAGCTTCTGCGCAGTACTTC.

The V gene is TRBV6-5, the J gene TRBJ1-3; D is ambiguous. The CDR3 extends over 15 amino acids. V was pared by 2 bases and J by 1 base, with 9 bases between. CDR1 is MNHEY, CDR2 SVGAGI, per germline. The CDR3 DNA is TGTGCCAGCAGTTACCGCCGTAGTTCTGGAAACACCATATATTTT. This gives the protein CASSYRRSSGNTIYF.

This chain links TRBV25-1 with TRBJ2-1; 8 nucleotides agree with TRBD2. Germline V gene data show CDR1 as MGHDK and CDR2 as SYGVNS. This CDR3 is built from 15 residues. The trim removed 6 bases at V and 4 bases at J, leaving 8 bases unmatched. This CDR3 reads CASRGRTSRYNEQFF. DNA of the CDR3: TGTGCCAGCAGGGGGAGGACTAGCCGATACAATGAGCAGTTCTTC.

V and J are TRBV14 and TRBJ2-2, with 7 bases lining up with TRBD2. The CDR3 consists of 14 residues. V trimming: 8 bases; J trimming: 0 bases; junction bases outside the gene matches: 3. Germline V gene data show CDR1 as SGHDN and CDR2 as FVKESK. In DNA, the CDR3 is TGTGCCAGCCGGGACTACCCGAACACCGGGGAGCTGTTTTTT. Translation: CASRDYPNTGELFF.

V is TRBV28 and J is TRBJ2-7; 8 bases match TRBD2. V dropped 1 base and J dropped 7; count of bases not matched to a gene: 6. The CDR3 has 14 residues. Germline V lookup: CDR1 MDHEN, CDR2 SYDVKM. This chain's CDR3 is CASSLFSGSREQYF. The CDR3 DNA follows: TGTGCCAGCAGTTTATTCAGCGGGAGTAGGGAGCAGTACTTC.

The V call is TRBV27, the J call TRBJ2-2; 9 bases agree with TRBD2. Germline CDR1 is MNHEY and CDR2 is SMNVEV (reference sequence). The CDR3 has 16 amino acids. V was clipped by 5 bases and J by 4 bases; unmatched bases: 8. The CDR3: CASSAGGRAVTGELFF. CDR3 coding DNA: TGTGCCAGCAGTGCTGGCGGGAGGGCCGTCACCGGGGAGCTGTTTTTT.

This clone was detected only a few times. The chain links TRBV4-1 to TRBJ2-1, with 7 positions matching TRBD2. Germline assignment: CDR1 MGHRA and CDR2 YSYEKL. Trimming took 4 bases from V and 1 from J; bases not matched to a gene: 4. This CDR3 has 15 residues. CDR3 bases: TGCGCCAGCAGCCGACTAGCAAGTTCCTACAATGAGCAGTTCTTC. This gives the protein CASSRLASSYNEQFF.

The chain uses TRBV2 and TRBJ1-4, with TRBD1 as a possible D gene (5 bases). Germline loops: CDR1 SNHLY, CDR2 FYNNEI. The CDR3 length is 14 residues. Between the trimmed V and J ends, which lost 5 bases and 7 bases, there was a span of 14 bases. CDR3 sequence (DNA): TGTGCCAGCAGTCAAGGGACTTCTGGTGAAAAACTGTTTTTT. This codes for CASSQGTSGEKLFF.

This clone was seen more than once but under ten times. This chain joins TRBV2 and TRBJ2-7, with D possibly TRBD2 on 6 matching bases. V was trimmed by 8 bases and J by 2 bases, leaving 16 bases between them. Per the germline V gene, CDR1 is SNHLY and CDR2 is FYNNEI. The CDR3 contains 14 residues. The DNA of the CDR3 is TGTGCCAGCGGGCGGGGACTTATGGCCTACGAGCAGTACTTC. This translates into CASGRGLMAYEQYF.

This rearrangement joins TRBV2 to TRBJ1-6, with D perhaps TRBD1 (6 bases). Trimming cost V 6 bases and J 8 bases, with 20 bases left between them. Per the germline V gene, CDR1 is SNHLY and CDR2 is FYNNEI. The CDR3 covers 16 residues. CDR3 sequence reads: CASSLQGPDHHSPLHF. The CDR3 region has the DNA TGTGCCAGCAGCTTACAGGGCCCCGACCACCATTCACCCCTCCACTTT. The full variable domain, completed using reference TRBV2 and TRBJ1-6, is EPEVTQTPSHQVTQMGQEVILRCVPISNHLYFYWYRQILGQKVEFLVSFYNNEISEKSEIFDDQFSVERPDGSNFTLKIRSTKLEDSAMYFCASSLQGPDHHSPLHFGNGTRLTVT.

This clone was observed a handful of times. The V call is TRBV28, the J call TRBJ1-6; 8 positions match TRBD1. CDR1 MDHEN and CDR2 SYDVKM come from the germline V gene. With 9 bases clipped from V and 5 bases from J, the junction kept 12 bases outside the gene matches. This CDR3 spans 16 amino acids. This chain's CDR3 is CASSKGQGVNNSPLHF. The CDR3 DNA follows: TGTGCCAGTTCGAAAGGACAGGGAGTAAATAATTCACCCCTCCACTTT.

The chain carries TRBV19 and TRBJ2-3; TRBD2 matches at 10 bases. J gave up 7 bases and V 4 bases, and 14 bases lay outside the gene matches. CDR1 and CDR2 (germline): LNHDA, SQIVND (reference sequence). This CDR3 contains 17 residues. The DNA for the CDR3 is TGTGCCAGTAGTACCATATCTAGCGGGAGCTTGGGGTATACGCAGTATTTT. The encoded protein is CASSTISSGSLGYTQYF.

V usage is TRBV2 and J usage is TRBJ2-6, with D uncertain. The CDR3 is 15 residues long. Trimming removed 8 bases from V and 0 bases from J, with 11 bases in between. Germline CDR1 reads SNHLY; CDR2 reads FYNNEI. Written as DNA, the CDR3 is TGTGCCAGCCTCGGGTATGGCTCTGGGGCCAACGTCCTGACTTTC. Translation: CASLGYGSGANVLTF. Drawing the rest from reference TRBV2 and TRBJ2-6, the complete variable domain is EPEVTQTPSHQVTQMGQEVILRCVPISNHLYFYWYRQILGQKVEFLVSFYNNEISEKSEIFDDQFSVERPDGSNFTLKIRSTKLEDSAMYFCASLGYGSGANVLTFGAGSRLTVL.

The V gene is TRBV28, the J gene TRBJ1-4; 7 bases are a match to TRBD1. V lost 4 bases, J lost 7 bases, and 0 bases stayed unmatched. There are 12 residues in the CDR3. Germline V gene data show CDR1 as MDHEN and CDR2 as SYDVKM. The CDR3 DNA follows: TGTGCCAGCAGTTGGACAGGTGAAAAACTGTTTTTT. Protein product: CASSWTGEKLFF.

This clone was seen a single time. The chain is built from TRBV29-1 and TRBJ2-3, with D possibly being TRBD1 (6 bases). The CDR3 runs 15 residues. Germline CDR1 reads SQVTM; CDR2 reads ANQGSEA. The ends were cut back, 0 bases at V and 3 bases at J, with 13 bases in the middle. This chain's CDR3 is CSVEDLGTPTDTQYF. In DNA form, the CDR3 reads TGCAGCGTTGAAGATCTTGGGACACCAACAGATACGCAGTATTTT.

V usage is TRBV28 and J usage is TRBJ1-2; tentatively, D is TRBD1 (6 bases). Trimming took 6 bases from V and 8 from J, leaving 19 bases between them. The CDR3 sequence is 14 residues long. Germline V gene sequence: CDR1 MDHEN, CDR2 SYDVKM. The CDR3 loop is CASSLTGIQVGYTF. CDR3 in DNA: TGTGCCAGCAGCCTTACAGGGATTCAGGTCGGCTACACCTTC.

V and J are TRBV5-4 and TRBJ2-3; 8 bases are a match to TRBD1. The CDR3 consists of 16 residues. With 3 bases clipped from V and 3 bases from J, the junction kept 9 bases outside the gene matches. CDR1 and CDR2 from the germline V gene are SGHNT and YYREEE (reference sequence). As DNA, the CDR3 is TGTGCCAGCAGCTATACACCCAGGGGGCGAACAGATACGCAGTATTTT. Its translation: CASSYTPRGRTDTQYF.

The chain has TRBV19 and TRBJ1-1; perhaps TRBD1 as D (6 bases). V was pared by 0 bases and J by 1 base, with 15 bases between. Germline assignment: CDR1 LNHDA and CDR2 SQIVND (reference sequence). CDR3 length: 17 residues. The CDR3 here is CASSIDRRGGENTEAFF. The CDR3 DNA reads as TGTGCCAGTAGTATAGATCGTAGGGGGGGTGAGAACACTGAAGCTTTCTTT.

This clone was detected only a few times. The chain is built from TRBV18 and TRBJ2-2, with a possible D match to TRBD2 (5 bases). The CDR3 totals 14 residues. Germline V gives CDR1 KGHSH, CDR2 LQKENI. The V gene lost 4 bases and the J gene lost 7 bases, with 13 bases spanning the gap. CDR3 sequence: CASSLPTGFGELFF. The CDR3 nucleotides are TGTGCCAGCTCACTTCCGACGGGGTTCGGGGAGCTGTTTTTT.

This rearrangement joins TRBV6-5 to TRBJ2-2; tentatively, D is TRBD2 (5 bases). Germline V gene data show CDR1 as MNHEY and CDR2 as SVGAGI. This CDR3 contains 15 residues. V lost 4 bases and J lost 5, with 14 bases in between. CDR3 DNA: TGTGCCAGCAGTTCGCCCGAGGGTTCTACCGGGGAGCTGTTTTTT. It translates to CASSSPEGSTGELFF.

The chain has TRBV11-3 and TRBJ2-1; 7 bases line up with TRBD2. The germline CDR1 and CDR2 sequences are SGHNT and YENEEA. Trimming at V came to 0 bases and at J to 0 bases, leaving 2 bases not matched to a gene. This CDR3 has 16 residues. CDR3 amino acids: CASSLEGGSSYNEQFF. The CDR3 DNA follows: TGTGCCAGCAGCTTAGAGGGCGGGAGCTCCTACAATGAGCAGTTCTTC. Combining the CDR3 with reference TRBV11-3 and TRBJ2-1 gives the whole variable domain EAGVVQSPRYKIIEKKQPVAFWCNPISGHNTLYWYLQNLGQGPELLIRYENEEAVDDSQLPKDRFSAERLKGVDSTLKIQPAELGDSAVYLCASSLEGGSSYNEQFFGPGTRLTVL.